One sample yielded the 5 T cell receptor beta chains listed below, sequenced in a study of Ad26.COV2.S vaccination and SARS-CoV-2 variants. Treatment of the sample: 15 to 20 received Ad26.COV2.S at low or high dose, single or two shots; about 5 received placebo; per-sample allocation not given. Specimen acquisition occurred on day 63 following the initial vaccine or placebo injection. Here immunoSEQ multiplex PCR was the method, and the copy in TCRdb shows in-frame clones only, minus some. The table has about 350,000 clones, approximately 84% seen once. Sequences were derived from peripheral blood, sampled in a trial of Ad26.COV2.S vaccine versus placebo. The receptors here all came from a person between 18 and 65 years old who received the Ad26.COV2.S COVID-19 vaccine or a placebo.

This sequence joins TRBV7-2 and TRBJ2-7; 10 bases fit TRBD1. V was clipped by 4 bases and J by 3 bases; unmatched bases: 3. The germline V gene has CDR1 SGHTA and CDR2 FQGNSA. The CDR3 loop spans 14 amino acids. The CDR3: CASSSGTGVYEQYF. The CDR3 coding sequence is TGTGCCAGCAGCTCAGGGACAGGGGTCTACGAGCAGTACTTC. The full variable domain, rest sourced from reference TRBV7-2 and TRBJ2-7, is GAGVSQSPSNKVTEKGKDVELRCDPISGHTALYWYRQSLGQGLEFLIYFQGNSAPDKSGLPSDRFSAERTGGSVSTLTIQRTQQEDSAVYLCASSSGTGVYEQYFGPGTRLTVT.

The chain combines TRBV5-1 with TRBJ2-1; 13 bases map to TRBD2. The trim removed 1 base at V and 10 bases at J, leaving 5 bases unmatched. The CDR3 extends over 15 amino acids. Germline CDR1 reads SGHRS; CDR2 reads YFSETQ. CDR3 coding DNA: TGCGCCAGCAGCTTGACTAGCGGGGGGGCCGGGGAGCAGTTCTTC. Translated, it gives CASSLTSGGAGEQFF.

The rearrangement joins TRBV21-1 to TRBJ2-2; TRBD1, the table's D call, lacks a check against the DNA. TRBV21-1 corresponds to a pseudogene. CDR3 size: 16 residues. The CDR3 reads CASSKADKVNTGELFF. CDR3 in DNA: TGTGCCAGCAGCAAAGCGGACAAGGTGAACACCGGGGAGCTGTTTTTT.

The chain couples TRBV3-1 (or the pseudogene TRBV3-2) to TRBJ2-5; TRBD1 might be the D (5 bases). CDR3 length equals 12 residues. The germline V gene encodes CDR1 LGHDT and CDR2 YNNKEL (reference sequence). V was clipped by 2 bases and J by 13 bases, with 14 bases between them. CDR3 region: CASSQFRAPPYF. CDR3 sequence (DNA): TGTGCCAGCAGCCAATTCAGGGCGCCGCCGTACTTC.

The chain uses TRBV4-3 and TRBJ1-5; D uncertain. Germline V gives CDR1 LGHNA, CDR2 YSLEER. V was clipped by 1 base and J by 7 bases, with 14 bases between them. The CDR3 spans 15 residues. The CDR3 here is CASSQAVAGRQPQHF. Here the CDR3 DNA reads TGCGCCAGCAGCCAAGCGGTGGCAGGCCGCCAGCCCCAGCATTTT.